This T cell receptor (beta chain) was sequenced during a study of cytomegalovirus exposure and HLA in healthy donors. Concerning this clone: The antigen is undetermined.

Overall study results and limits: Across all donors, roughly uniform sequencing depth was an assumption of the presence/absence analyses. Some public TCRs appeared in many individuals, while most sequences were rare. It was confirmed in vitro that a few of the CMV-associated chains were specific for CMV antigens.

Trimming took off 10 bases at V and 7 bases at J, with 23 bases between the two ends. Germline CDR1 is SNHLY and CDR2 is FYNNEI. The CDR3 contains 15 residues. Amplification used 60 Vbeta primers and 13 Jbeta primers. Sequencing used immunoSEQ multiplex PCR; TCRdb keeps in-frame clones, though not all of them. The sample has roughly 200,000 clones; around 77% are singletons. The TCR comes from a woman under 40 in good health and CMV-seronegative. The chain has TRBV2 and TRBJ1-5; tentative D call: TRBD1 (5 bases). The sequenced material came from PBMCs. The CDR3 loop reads CATRGGVGSNQPQHF. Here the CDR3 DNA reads TGTGCCACCCGGGGGGGGGTTGGATCTAACCAGCCCCAGCATTTT.